Listed below are T cell receptor beta chains from one sample, sequenced in a study of PD-L1 blockade in urothelial cancer. Method: immunoSEQ multiplex PCR; TCRdb's copy keeps in-frame clones and lacks some. The sample has 35,000 to 45,000 clones, around nine tenths seen once. Sequenced material: PBMCs, taken around atezolizumab (anti-PD-L1) treatment. Receptor source: a donor at least 40 years old with urothelial cancer. The CDR3 runs from the conserved cysteine through the conserved F or W. A D gene is named only where the DNA matches it firmly. For some rows the clone size is stated as once, few or many, or as a class when expanded; others skip it.

CDR3,DNA,J,D,size,V
CASSPTGQSQFF,TGTGCCAGCAGCCCCACAGGACAGTCTCAGTTTTTT,TRBJ1-4,NA,once,TRBV27
CASSPQVDGYTF,TGTGCCAGCTCACCACAAGTAGATGGCTACACCTTC,TRBJ1-2,NA,NA,TRBV18
CASSPGRTSGEQYF,TGTGCCAGCTCACCAGGCCGGACTAGCGGTGAGCAGTACTTC,TRBJ2-7,TRBD2,NA,TRBV18
CASSFGGGRETQYF,TGTGCCAGCAGCTTCGGGGGAGGCCGGGAGACCCAGTACTTC,TRBJ2-5,NA,NA,TRBV7-2
CASSSQYSNQPQHF,TGTGCCAGCAGTTCACAGTATAGCAATCAGCCCCAGCATTTT,TRBJ1-5,NA,NA,TRBV6-5
CASSLWTYGTYEQYF,TGTGCCAGCAGCTTATGGACCTACGGGACCTACGAGCAGTACTTC,TRBJ2-7,NA,NA,TRBV11-3
CASSIVGTRLGRANVLTF,TGTGCCAGTAGTATAGTAGGGACTCGTTTGGGGAGGGCCAACGTCCTGACTTTC,TRBJ2-6,NA,once,TRBV19
CASSLAGQGAPLYF,TGTGCCAGCAGTTTAGCGGGACAGGGGGCCCCCTTGTACTTC,TRBJ2-7,TRBD1,few,TRBV28
CASSLTIDSNEQFF,TGTGCCAGCAGCTTAACGATCGACTCCAATGAGCAGTTCTTC,TRBJ2-1,NA,NA,TRBV11-3
CASSKDRAGETQYF,TGTGCCAGTAGCAAAGACAGGGCCGGGGAGACCCAGTACTTC,TRBJ2-5,TRBD1,once,TRBV19
CASSLPTGIRTGELFF,TGTGCCAGCAGCTTACCCACAGGGATACGGACCGGGGAGCTGTTTTTT,TRBJ2-2,NA,NA,TRBV7-2
CASSPLAGGSTDTQYF,TGTGCCAGCAGCCCACTAGCGGGAGGTAGCACAGATACGCAGTATTTT,TRBJ2-3,TRBD2,NA,TRBV11-2
CASSLTPGLAAGELFF,TGTGCCAGCAGCTTAACCCCGGGACTAGCGGCCGGGGAGCTGTTTTTT,TRBJ2-2,TRBD2,many,TRBV7-3
CASSPAARGYNEQFF,TGTGCCAGCTCACCAGCAGCCCGGGGCTACAATGAGCAGTTCTTC,TRBJ2-1,NA,NA,TRBV18
CAWSLGGNEQFF,TGTGCCTGGAGCCTAGGGGGCAATGAGCAGTTCTTC,TRBJ2-1,NA,NA,TRBV30
CASSLNYAPGVAYGYTF,TGTGCCAGCAGCCTAAATTACGCCCCAGGGGTTGCCTATGGCTACACCTTC,TRBJ1-2,NA,NA,TRBV14
CASRPGTAVTGELFF,TGTGCCAGCAGGCCCGGGACAGCGGTCACCGGGGAGCTGTTTTTT,TRBJ2-2,TRBD1,NA,TRBV11-2
CATSMASHQGTQYF,TGTGCCACCAGCATGGCTAGCCACCAAGGGACCCAGTACTTC,TRBJ2-5,NA,NA,TRBV15
CASSFRRGNQPQHF,TGTGCCAGCAGTTTCCGGAGAGGCAATCAGCCCCAGCATTTT,TRBJ1-5,NA,NA,TRBV28
CASTPDRYGYTF,TGTGCCAGTACCCCGGACAGATATGGCTACACCTTC,TRBJ1-2,NA,NA,TRBV19